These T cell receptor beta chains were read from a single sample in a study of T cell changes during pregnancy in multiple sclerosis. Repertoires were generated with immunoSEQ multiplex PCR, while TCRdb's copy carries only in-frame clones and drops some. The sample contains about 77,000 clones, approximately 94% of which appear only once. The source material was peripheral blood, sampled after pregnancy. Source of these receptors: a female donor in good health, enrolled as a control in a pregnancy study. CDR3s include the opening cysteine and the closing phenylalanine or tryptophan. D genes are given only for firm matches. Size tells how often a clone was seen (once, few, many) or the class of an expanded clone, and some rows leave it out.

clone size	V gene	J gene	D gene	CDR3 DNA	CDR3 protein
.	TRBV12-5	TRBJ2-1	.	TGTGCTAGTGCCCTTAAAAGGGGGTATATTAGCCCCTCCTACAATGAGCAGTTCTTC	CASALKRGYISPSYNEQFF
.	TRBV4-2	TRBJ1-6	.	TGTGCCAGCAGCCAAGAAACAGGGTCGATGGCACCCCTCCACTTT	CASSQETGSMAPLHF
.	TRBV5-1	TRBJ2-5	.	TGCGCCAGCAGCTTGCGGGGGGCCTGGGAGACCCAGTACTTC	CASSLRGAWETQYF
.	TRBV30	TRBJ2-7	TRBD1	TGTGCCTGGAGTGGGACAGGATACTACGAGCAGTACTTC	CAWSGTGYYEQYF
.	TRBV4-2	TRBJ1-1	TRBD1	TGTGCCAGCAAGCTGACCGGGACAGGGAGGGCTTTCTTT	CASKLTGTGRAFF
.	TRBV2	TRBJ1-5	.	TGTGCCAGCAGTGGCAGGAGCAATCAGCCCCAGCATTTT	CASSGRSNQPQHF
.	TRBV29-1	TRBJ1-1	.	TGCAGCGTTGATGGAGGGCCCCCTGAAGCTTTCTTT	CSVDGGPPEAFF
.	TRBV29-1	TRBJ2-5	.	TGCAGCGTTGAGACAGGTGGGCAGGAGACCCAGTACTTC	CSVETGGQETQYF
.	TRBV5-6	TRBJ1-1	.	TGTGCCAGCAGCTTGAGTTACAGCTGGGTGAACACTGAAGCTTTCTTT	CASSLSYSWVNTEAFF
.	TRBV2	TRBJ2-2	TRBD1	TGTGCCAGCAGCTCTACAGGGGGCGGTACCGGGGAGCTGTTTTTT	CASSSTGGGTGELFF
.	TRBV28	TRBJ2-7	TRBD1	TGTGCCAGCAGTCCTCCGACAGGGGGGCGCAGGGAGCAGTACTTC	CASSPPTGGRREQYF
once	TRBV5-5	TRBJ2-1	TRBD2	TGTGCCAGCAGCTTCCCGGGACTAGCGGGAGGGGAGCAGTTCTTC	CASSFPGLAGGEQFF
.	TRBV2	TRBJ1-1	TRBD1	TGTGCCAGCAGGAAACAGGGGCCCCCTGAAGCTTTCTTT	CASRKQGPPEAFF
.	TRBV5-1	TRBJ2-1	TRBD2	TGCGCCAGCAGCTTGTGGCGGGAGGAGAGAGTCAATGAGCAGTTCTTC	CASSLWREERVNEQFF
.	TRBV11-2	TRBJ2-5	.	TGTGCCAGCAGCTTACTTTTAGGCGGGGACCAAGAGACCCAGTACTTC	CASSLLLGGDQETQYF
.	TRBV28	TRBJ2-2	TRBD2	TGTGCCAGCAGCCCGCAGACTAGCGGGAGAACCGGGGAGCTGTTTTTT	CASSPQTSGRTGELFF
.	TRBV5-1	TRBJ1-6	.	TGCGCCAGCAGATGGACAGTTTTTCTTTCACCCCTCCACTTT	CASRWTVFLSPLHF
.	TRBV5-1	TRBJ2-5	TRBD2	TGCGCCAGCAGCGTGGCGGCAGGGAGGGTGGAGACCCAGTACTTC	CASSVAAGRVETQYF
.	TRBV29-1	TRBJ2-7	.	TGCAGCGTGGAAATAGCGGACTACGAGCAGTACTTC	CSVEIADYEQYF
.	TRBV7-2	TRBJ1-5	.	TGTGCCAGCAGCTTAGCGGGCTATAGCAATCAGCCCCAGCATTTT	CASSLAGYSNQPQHF
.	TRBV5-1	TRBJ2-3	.	TGCGCCAGCAGTTTCCGGGACACAGATACGCAGTATTTT	CASSFRDTDTQYF
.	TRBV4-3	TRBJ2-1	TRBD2	TGCGCCAGCAGCCATGAACAGGGACTAGTCTTTCGCAATGAGCAGTTCTTC	CASSHEQGLVFRNEQFF
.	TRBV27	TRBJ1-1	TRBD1	TGTGCCAGCAGTTCATTATTTACAGGGGGCGCGTGGGCTGAAGCTTTCTTT	CASSSLFTGGAWAEAFF
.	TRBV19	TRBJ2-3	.	TGTGCCAGTAGTATTACCCTAGCTACAGATACGCAGTATTTT	CASSITLATDTQYF
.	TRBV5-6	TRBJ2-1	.	TGTGCCAGCAGCTTTGGGGCGAGCGAGCAGTTCTTC	CASSFGASEQFF
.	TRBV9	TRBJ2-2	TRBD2	TGTGCCAGCAGCCCCCAGGGACTAGCGGGTTTAACCGGGGAGCTGTTTTTT	CASSPQGLAGLTGELFF
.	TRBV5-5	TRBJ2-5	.	TGTGCCAGCAACGGCGGGCAGGGGGAGACCCAGTACTTC	CASNGGQGETQYF
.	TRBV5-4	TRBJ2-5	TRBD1	TGTGCCAGCAGCTCAACAGGGGGAAAGACCCAGTACTTC	CASSSTGGKTQYF
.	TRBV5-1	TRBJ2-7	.	TGCGCCAGCAGCTTACCTACCTCGGACGAGCAGTACTTC	CASSLPTSDEQYF
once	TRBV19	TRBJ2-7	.	TGTGCCAGTAGTATTATCCGGGGCGAGCAGTACTTC	CASSIIRGEQYF
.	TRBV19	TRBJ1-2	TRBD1	TGTGCCAGTAGTACGAGGAGACAGGGCCACTATGGCTACACCTTC	CASSTRRQGHYGYTF
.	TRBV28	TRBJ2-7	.	TGTGCCAGCAGTTTACTCAGGGTAAGGGGCTACGAGCAGTACTTC	CASSLLRVRGYEQYF
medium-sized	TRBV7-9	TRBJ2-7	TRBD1	TGTGCCAGCAGCTTATCCGGGACAGGGACCTACGAGCAGTACTTC	CASSLSGTGTYEQYF
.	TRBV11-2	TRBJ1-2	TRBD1	TGTGCCAGCAGGAATCCGGGCAGGGGGGCTAACTATGGCTACACCTTC	CASRNPGRGANYGYTF
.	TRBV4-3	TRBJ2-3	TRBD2	TGCGCCAGCAGCCAAGATCCGGCTAGCGGGAGCAGCACAGATACGCAGTATTTT	CASSQDPASGSSTDTQYF
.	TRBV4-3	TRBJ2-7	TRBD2	TGCGCCAGCAGCCTGGGACTAGCGGGAGTTAGCGAGCAGTACTTC	CASSLGLAGVSEQYF
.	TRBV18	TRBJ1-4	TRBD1	TGTGCCAGCTCACCAAACAGGGGCGATGAAAAACTGTTTTTT	CASSPNRGDEKLFF
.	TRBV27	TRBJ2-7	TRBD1	TGTGCCAGCAGCCCCAAGGACAGGGGAGGCTACGAGCAGTACTTC	CASSPKDRGGYEQYF
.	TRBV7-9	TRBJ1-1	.	TGTGCCAGCAGCTTAACTAATACGGTTACTTTCTTT	CASSLTNTVTFF
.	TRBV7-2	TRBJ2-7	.	TGTGCCAGCAGCTTCCAGGGATCCTACGAGCAGTACTTC	CASSFQGSYEQYF
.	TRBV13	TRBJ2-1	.	TGTGCCAGCAGCTACCAGGGGGGTGAGCAGTTCTTC	CASSYQGGEQFF
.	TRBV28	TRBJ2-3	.	TGTGCCAGCAAAACTAACCACGGCACAGATACGCAGTATTTT	CASKTNHGTDTQYF
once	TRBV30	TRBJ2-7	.	TGTGCCTGGAGTGTACGGGCAGGGTCCTACGAGCAGTACTTC	CAWSVRAGSYEQYF
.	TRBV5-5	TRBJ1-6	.	TGTGCCAGCAGCTTGCAGGGGCCTAATTCACCCCTCCACTTT	CASSLQGPNSPLHF
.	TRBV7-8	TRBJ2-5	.	TGTGCCAGCAGCACCAGTAGGGGCATAATACAAGAGACCCAGTACTTC	CASSTSRGIIQETQYF
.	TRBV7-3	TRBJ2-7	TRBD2	TGTGCCAGCGGGTCTAGCGGGGGGTTCGAGCAGTACTTC	CASGSSGGFEQYF
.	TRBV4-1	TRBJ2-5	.	TGCGCCAGCAGCCGGGGGCGGGGGCCTAAAGAGACCCAGTACTTC	CASSRGRGPKETQYF
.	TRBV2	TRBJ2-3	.	TGTGCCAGCAGTGCCCGTCCAGATACGCAGTATTTT	CASSARPDTQYF
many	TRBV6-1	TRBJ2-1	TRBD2	TGTGCCAGCAGTGCAGCTAGCGGGGGGGGGCATGAGCAGTTCTTC	CASSAASGGGHEQFF
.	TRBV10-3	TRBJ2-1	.	TGTGCCATCTGCGATAGTTGGTTCAATGAGCAGTTCTTC	CAICDSWFNEQFF
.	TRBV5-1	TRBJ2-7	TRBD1	TGCGCCAGCAACCGGGACAGGGGGCTCGAGCAGTACTTC	CASNRDRGLEQYF
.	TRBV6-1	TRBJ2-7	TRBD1	TGTGCCGGCGCCGGGACAGGGGGACTCTGGCCCCGGCAGTACTTC	CAGAGTGGLWPRQYF
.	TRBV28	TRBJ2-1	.	TGTGCCAGCAGTTTACCGGGAGTTTCCTACAATGAGCAGTTCTTC	CASSLPGVSYNEQFF
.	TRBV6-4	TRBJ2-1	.	TGTGCCAGCAGTGAATTTCAGGGTCCCTACAATGAGCAGTTCTTC	CASSEFQGPYNEQFF